This passage covers 13 T cell receptor beta chains from one sample sequenced in a study of CD8+ T cells in alopecia areata. Extraction and reverse transcription of RNA yielded cDNA as the sequencing template. This table comes from immunoSEQ multiplex PCR, and its TCRdb copy is limited to in-frame clones, with some not included. The table lists 150,000 or so clones, about 66% of them singletons. Sequencing was performed on CD8+ T cells sorted from blood, taken at week 0. The receptor set was obtained from a human donor with alopecia areata.

Only one count was recorded for this clone. The rearrangement links TRBV29-1 to TRBJ1-2; 11 bases line up with TRBD1. With 5 bases clipped from V and 4 bases from J, the junction kept 3 bases outside the gene matches. This CDR3 region has 13 residues. Germline V gene lookup returns CDR1 SQVTM and CDR2 ANQGSEA. The DNA for the CDR3 is TGCAGCGTTTACGGACAGGGGGCCTATGGCTACACCTTC. This codes for CSVYGQGAYGYTF.

The gene calls are TRBV7-9 and TRBJ2-5; TRBD2 agrees at 12 bases. Looked up from germline, CDR1 is SEHNR and CDR2 is FQNEAQ (reference sequence). V shed 5 bases and J 2 bases; nucleotides not matched to a gene: 9. The CDR3 is 17 amino acids. The CDR3: CASSPQLAGGRQETQYF. CDR3 bases: TGTGCCAGCAGCCCCCAACTAGCGGGGGGTCGTCAAGAGACCCAGTACTTC.

This clone was counted once. At the DNA level, this CDR3 is encoded by other sequences in the same sample as well. This chain's CDR3 is CASSRGYEQYF. The DNA of the CDR3 is TGTGCCAGCAGCCGGGGATACGAGCAGTACTTC. The chain joins TRBV7-9 to TRBJ2-7, with D maybe TRBD2 (5 bases). Germline loops: CDR1 SEHNR, CDR2 FQNEAQ (reference sequence). Trimming pared 5 bases from V and 4 bases from J, leaving 6 bases between. This CDR3 has 11 amino acids.

In this sample, this clone turned up a few times. This sequence joins TRBV30 and TRBJ1-2; 7 nucleotides match TRBD1. The CDR3 contains 13 residues. Germline-derived CDR1 and CDR2 are GTSNPN and SVGIG (reference sequence). With 3 bases clipped from V and 2 bases from J, the junction kept 3 bases outside the gene matches. Written as DNA, the CDR3 is TGTGCCTGGAGGCGACAGGGAAACTATGGCTACACCTTC. Protein sequence: CAWRRQGNYGYTF.

The V gene is TRBV19, the J gene TRBJ2-5, with 10 positions matching TRBD2. The CDR3 spans 15 residues. Germline V gene data show CDR1 as LNHDA and CDR2 as SQIVND (reference sequence). V lost 3 bases to trimming and J lost 5 bases; unmatched junction nucleotides: 6. This CDR3 is CASSIRLAGVETQYF. CDR3 nucleotides: TGTGCCAGTAGTATTAGGCTAGCGGGGGTTGAGACCCAGTACTTC.

A single count supports this clone. V and J are TRBV29-1 and TRBJ1-2; tentatively, D is TRBD1 (5 bases). Germline-derived CDR1 and CDR2 are SQVTM and ANQGSEA. The V end lost 4 bases, the J end lost 6 bases, and 9 bases lay between the germline ends. The CDR3 contains 11 residues. CDR3 sequence (DNA): TGCAGCGTTGTGGCAGGGAATGGCTACACCTTC. As protein: CSVVAGNGYTF. The variable domain in full, with the rest retrieved from reference TRBV29-1 and TRBJ1-2, is SAVISQKPSRDICQRGTSLTIQCQVDSQVTMMFWYRQQPGQSLTLIATANQGSEATYESGFVIDKFPISRPNLTFSTLTVSNMSPEDSSIYLCSVVAGNGYTFGSGTRLTVV.

The chain employs TRBV11-2 and TRBJ2-2; possibly TRBD1 for D (6 bases). V lost 2 bases and J 2 bases, leaving 12 bases between the germline ends. The CDR3 has 16 residues. Germline V CDR1 and CDR2: SGHAT, FQNNGV. CDR3 nucleotide sequence: TGTGCCAGCAGCTTACACCGGGACATAAACACCGGGGAGCTGTTTTTT. Protein: CASSLHRDINTGELFF.

V is TRBV30 and J is TRBJ1-1, with D perhaps TRBD1 (6 bases). V was shortened by 4 bases and J by 8 bases, with 17 bases between the two germline ends. The CDR3 loop spans 13 amino acids. The germline gives CDR1 GTSNPN, CDR2 SVGIG (reference sequence). The CDR3, as DNA: TGTGCCTGGAACCCTGGACAGTTCACAGAAGCTTTCTTT. This sequence encodes CAWNPGQFTEAFF.

In regard to this clone: Sequence at one end of the junction differs from germline and may be a read error. This chain connects TRBV29-1 to TRBJ2-7, with D uncertain. The CDR3 spans 14 residues. Germline-derived CDR1 and CDR2 are SQVTM and ANQGSEA. Written as DNA, the CDR3 is TGCAGCGTTGAACAGGCCGCAGCTACGAATGGGCGGAAGTTC. It yields the protein CSVEQAAATNGRKF.

This chain's CDR3 is CASSKGTTDTQYF. DNA for the CDR3: TGTGCCAGCAGCAAAGGTACCACAGATACGCAGTATTTT. The chain couples TRBV5-6 to TRBJ2-3, with no clear D. The CDR3 is 13 amino acids. The V gene's germline CDR1 is SGHDT and CDR2 YYEEEE. V lost 4 bases and J 2 bases, leaving 8 bases between the germline ends. Using reference TRBV5-6 and TRBJ2-3 for the parts outside the CDR3, the full variable domain is DAGVTQSPTHLIKTRGQQVTLRCSPKSGHDTVSWYQQALGQGPQFIFQYYEEEERQRGNFPDRFSGHQFPNYSSELNVNALLLGDSALYLCASSKGTTDTQYFGPGTRLTVL.

In this sample, this clone turned up a few times. The CDR3, as DNA: TGCAGCGTTGACCTTGGTAATGAGCAGTTCTTC. Residues: CSVDLGNEQFF. The rearrangement links TRBV29-1 to TRBJ2-1; D unresolved. Per the germline V gene, CDR1 is SQVTM and CDR2 is ANQGSEA. The CDR3 length is 11 residues. Trimming removed 3 bases from V and 7 bases from J, with 7 bases in between.

This chain connects TRBV4-1 to TRBJ1-2; possible D gene TRBD1, 5 bases. This CDR3 contains 19 residues. V lost 1 base and J 0 bases, leaving 21 bases between the germline ends. Germline assignment: CDR1 MGHRA and CDR2 YSYEKL. CDR3 in amino acids: CASSQVPTATDSANYGYTF. The CDR3 region has the DNA TGCGCCAGCAGCCAAGTGCCCACTGCGACAGATTCAGCTAACTATGGCTACACCTTC.

The chain couples TRBV27 to TRBJ2-5, with 11 bases fitting TRBD1. V was clipped by 4 bases and J by 5 bases; unmatched bases: 3. Germline V gene lookup returns CDR1 MNHEY and CDR2 SMNVEV (reference sequence). The CDR3 has 14 residues. CDR3 sequence: CASSWTGGRETQYF. The CDR3 bases are TGTGCCAGCAGTTGGACAGGGGGCAGGGAGACCCAGTACTTC.